One and the same sample provided the 23 T cell receptor beta chains below, sequenced in a study of tumor and adjacent non-tumor tissue in lung cancer. RNA was extracted from bulk tissue without any cell sorting. TCRbeta libraries were built with three rounds of nested PCR, modified from ARM-PCR. A single record per CDR3 protein comes from TCRdb applying MiXCR to the multiplex PCR reads. This repertoire shows 220,000 or so distinct CDR3 sequences, around 71% found once; its top ten account for almost 25%. Sample: lung tumor tissue. The origin of the receptors is a man aged 55 to 69 with non-small cell lung cancer.

The J gene is TRBJ2-7, the V gene TRBV6-5, with D possibly matching TRBD1 (7 bases). Between the trimmed V and J ends, which lost 11 bases and 7 bases, there was a span of 21 bases. The CDR3 extends over 13 amino acids. The germline gives CDR1 MNHEY, CDR2 SVGAGI. This CDR3 reads CAASQRQGGEQYF. CDR3 sequence (DNA): TGTGCCGCCTCCCAGAGGCAGGGGGGAGAGCAGTACTTC.

This clonotype came up a few times. V gene TRBV4-3 combines with J gene TRBJ1-1; D may be TRBD1 (5 bases). The CDR3 has 14 amino acids. The germline V gene has CDR1 LGHNA and CDR2 YSLEER. V lost 4 bases and J 1 base, leaving 10 bases between the germline ends. CDR3 sequence: CASSRDDRNTEAFF. Here the CDR3 DNA reads TGCGCCAGCAGCCGAGATGACAGGAACACTGAAGCTTTCTTT.

A word on this clonotype: A read error may explain this, as a much larger clone is one base away. CDR3 sequence reads: CVSSRGTAPGNTIYF. The CDR3 region has the DNA TGTGTCAGCAGCCGAGGGACGGCTCCGGGAAACACCATATATTTT. The chain combines TRBV5-5 with TRBJ1-3, with D perhaps TRBD1 (5 bases). This CDR3 is built from 15 residues. Germline CDR1 SGHKS, CDR2 YYEKEE (reference sequence).

The J gene is TRBJ1-6, the V gene TRBV5-1; TRBD1 might be the D (5 bases). Looked up from germline, CDR1 is SGHRS and CDR2 is YFSETQ. V was trimmed by 4 bases and J by 5 bases, leaving 13 bases between them. This CDR3 contains 15 residues. The CDR3 loop reads CASSPTTEDNSPLHF. CDR3 DNA sequence: TGCGCCAGCAGCCCAACGACAGAGGATAATTCACCCCTCCACTTT.

This chain joins TRBV12-3 or TRBV12-4 and TRBJ2-7; TRBD1 matches at 7 bases. The CDR3 loop spans 14 amino acids. Unmatched junction bases numbered 11, after V lost 6 bases and J lost 6 bases. The CDR3 DNA follows: TGTGCCAGCAGGGCCGACGACAGGGTGCGCGAGCAGTACTTC. Translation gives CASRADDRVREQYF.

This clonotype was seen only a few times. The junction departs from the called germline gene at one end, perhaps through a read error. The chain is built from TRBV4-2 and TRBJ2-6; D perhaps matches TRBD1 (5 bases). Germline CDR1 is LGHNA and CDR2 is YNFKEQ. This CDR3 has 16 residues. The chain's CDR3 is CASSQELSYGANVLFF. The CDR3, as DNA: TGTGCCAGCAGCCAAGAGTTGAGTTATGGGGCCAACGTCCTGTTTTTC.

Concerning this clonotype itself: A read error may be the cause here, since a much bigger clone is one base away. The chain couples TRBV12-3 or TRBV12-4 to TRBJ1-5, with 8 bases identical to TRBD1. CDR3 size: 14 residues. V dropped 6 bases and J dropped 1; count of bases not matched to a gene: 2. DNA for the CDR3: TGTGCCAGCAGCGCAGGGGGCAGCAATCAGCCCCAGCATTTT. It specifies CASSAGGSNQPQHF.

With respect to this clonotype: Germline is not matched at one junction end, which may reflect a read error. The rearrangement joins TRBV11-3 to TRBJ2-1; TRBD2 agrees at 10 bases. CDR1 is SGHNT, CDR2 YENEEA, per germline. The CDR3 sequence is 15 residues long. The CDR3 is CVSSIRTSGDNEQFF. In DNA form, the CDR3 reads TGTGTCAGCAGCATCCGGACTAGCGGAGACAATGAGCAGTTCTTC.

As to this clonotype: This may be a read error: a much more frequent sequence differs by one nucleotide. V and J are TRBV6-1 and TRBJ2-3; D remains ambiguous. CDR1 is MNHNS, CDR2 SASEGT, per germline. The CDR3 is 14 residues long. V gave up 2 bases and J gave up 2 bases, with 8 bases separating them. The DNA of the CDR3 is TGTGCCAGCAGTGAATATGTGGTCACAGATACGCAGTATTTT. Amino acid sequence: CASSEYVVTDTQYF.

Points on this clonotype: Its ends do not fully match the called genes, so a read error is possible. The gene calls are TRBV4-3 and TRBJ1-1, with unresolved D. The CDR3 consists of 17 residues. Germline V gene data show CDR1 as LGHNA and CDR2 as YSLEER. CDR3 nucleotides: TGCACCAGCAGCCAAGACGTTCCGGGTAGTTCGAGCACTGAAGCTTTCTTT. Its protein is CTSSQDVPGSSSTEAFF.

Ten or more counts support this clonotype. The chain combines TRBV20-1 with TRBJ2-5, with D possibly matching TRBD2 (6 bases). The CDR3 spans 17 residues. Trimming stripped 6 bases from V and 1 base from J, with 24 bases between. Looked up from germline, CDR1 is DFQATT and CDR2 is SNEGSKA (reference sequence). The CDR3 DNA is TGCAGTGCCAGTGACGGGAGTCCTGGGTTTTTCCAAGAGACCCAGTACTTC. Protein product: CSASDGSPGFFQETQYF.

Comments on this clonotype: This is likely a read error, given that the CDR3 carries no conserved phenylalanine or tryptophan at its end. The V gene is TRBV20-1, the J gene TRBJ2-1; 11 bases map to TRBD2. The CDR3 is made up of 19 amino acids. Looked up from germline, CDR1 is DFQATT and CDR2 is SNEGSKA (reference sequence). The V segment lost 3 bases and the J segment 6 bases; nucleotides outside the gene matches: 19. CDR3 nucleotide sequence: TGCAGTGCTAGTGAGTTTGCGGGAGCTAAAGGACTAGCGGGCAATGAGCAGTTCTCC. Amino acid sequence: CSASEFAGAKGLAGNEQFS.

This clonotype has just one count. The DNA of the CDR3 is TGTGCCATCAGTGATAACAGCGGGAGCACTGAAGCTTTCTTT. It encodes CAISDNSGSTEAFF. V and J are TRBV10-3 and TRBJ1-1; D uncertain. Germline assignment: CDR1 ENHRY and CDR2 SYGVKD. The V end lost 3 bases, the J end lost 4 bases, and 12 bases lay between the germline ends. This CDR3 comprises 14 residues.

As concerns this clonotype: A much larger clone is a single base away; this may be a read error. The CDR3 DNA reads TGCATCGTTGGGGAAGGATCGAGCCAGCCCCAGCATTTT. This sequence encodes CIVGEGSSQPQHF. The chain is built from TRBV29-1 and TRBJ1-5; D call uncertain. In germline, CDR1 is SQVTM, CDR2 ANQGSEA. This CDR3 has 13 amino acids.

On this clonotype: At one end the junction does not follow the germline gene, possibly because of a read error. The chain links TRBV4-1 to TRBJ1-4; the D gene is possibly TRBD1 (5 bases). Per the germline V gene, CDR1 is MGHRA and CDR2 is YSYEKL. The CDR3 extends over 16 amino acids. CDR3: CARSQGSGYGAEKLFF. The CDR3 region has the DNA TGCGCCAGAAGCCAAGGCTCAGGGTACGGTGCTGAAAAACTGTTTTTT.

The chain joins TRBV4-1 to TRBJ2-7; D may be TRBD2 (5 bases). CDR3 length: 16 residues. In germline, CDR1 is MGHRA, CDR2 YSYEKL. The germline V and J ends were trimmed by 3 bases and 2 bases, with 17 bases remaining between them. The CDR3 protein is CASSQHYNGETYEQYF. CDR3 sequence (DNA): TGCGCCAGCAGCCAGCATTATAACGGGGAAACCTACGAGCAGTACTTC.

As concerns this clonotype: The junction and the germline gene differ at one end; a read error may be behind it. The CDR3 loop reads CAGRPSRDFNEQFF. CDR3 nucleotides: TGTGCCGGCAGGCCTAGCAGGGACTTTAATGAGCAGTTCTTC. V is TRBV11-3 and J is TRBJ2-1, with D maybe TRBD2 (6 bases). The CDR3 spans 14 residues. CDR1 is SGHNT, CDR2 YENEEA, per germline.

As to this clonotype: A much larger clonotype is one base distant, so this may be a read error. The CDR3 DNA reads TGCGGCGGGGACAGTGAAAACATTCAGTACTTC. Translated, it gives CGGDSENIQYF. The chain recombines TRBV29-1 with TRBJ2-4, with D possibly TRBD1 on 7 matching bases. Germline CDR1 and CDR2: SQVTM and ANQGSEA. The CDR3 runs to 11 residues.

As for this clonotype: The junction and the germline gene differ at one end; a read error may be behind it. The CDR3 sequence is CASSQDGGGHANTGERFF. The CDR3 region has the DNA TGTGCCAGCAGCCAAGACGGCGGGGGCCATGCGAACACCGGGGAGCGGTTTTTT. The chain recombines TRBV4-2 with TRBJ2-2; maybe TRBD2 (7 bases). From germline, CDR1 is LGHNA and CDR2 YNFKEQ. The CDR3 loop spans 18 amino acids.

This clonotype was observed many times. The chain recombines TRBV20-1 with TRBJ2-1; TRBD2 matches 8 bases. CDR3 length: 14 residues. V trimming: 3 bases; J trimming: 9 bases; junction bases outside the gene matches: 10. The germline gives CDR1 DFQATT, CDR2 SNEGSKA (reference sequence). The CDR3 is CSASLKRGWVEQFF. The CDR3 DNA reads TGCAGTGCTAGTCTGAAGCGGGGGTGGGTTGAGCAGTTCTTC.

This clonotype appeared a few times. Because the CDR3's place on the DNA is in doubt, the DNA is left out and the CDR3 is given as listed by TCRdb. The rearrangement links TRBV4-2 to TRBJ1-1; the table's D call, TRBD1, has no DNA check behind it. The CDR3 is 15 residues long, counting both termini. CDR1 LGHNA and CDR2 YNFKEQ come from the germline V gene. Here the CDR3 reads CASSQVGRGAVEVFF.

As regards this clonotype: This CDR3 is missing its conserved last phenylalanine or tryptophan, likely due to a read error. The J gene is TRBJ1-4, the V gene TRBV20-1; no definite D call. Trimming left V 3 bases short and J 8 bases short, with 16 bases between. The CDR3 length is 14 residues. CDR1 and CDR2 (germline): DFQATT, SNEGSKA (reference sequence). CDR3 residues: CSASMTTGGEKLFY. The CDR3 DNA sequence: TGCAGTGCTAGTATGACCACCGGAGGGGAAAAACTGTTTTAT.

On this clonotype: A much larger clonotype is one base distant, so this may be a read error. The chain is built from TRBV24-1 and TRBJ2-7; D is possibly TRBD2 (5 bases). The germline V and J ends were trimmed by 5 bases and 3 bases, with 13 bases remaining between them. This CDR3 is built from 14 residues. Per germline, CDR1 KGHDR and CDR2 SFDVKD. CDR3 in amino acids: CATSGPQDFYEQYF. As DNA, the CDR3 is TGTGCCACCAGTGGCCCTCAGGACTTCTACGAGCAGTACTTC.